This is a list of T cell receptor beta chains from one sample in a study of blood T cell dynamics during melanoma immunotherapy. Measured with immunoSEQ multiplex PCR; TCRdb has only the in-frame clones, and not every one. The sample consists of about 12,000 clones, around 84% of them appearing once. Specimen: blood, collected from a patient treated with checkpoint blockade. The origin of the receptors is a human donor with melanoma. Each CDR3 is given with its conserved first and last residue. Fields, in order: clone size, J gene, V gene, D gene, CDR3 DNA, CDR3 protein. D genes are given only for firm matches. A clone size is listed for some rows: how often the clone was seen (once, few, many), or a class if it is expanded.

size: NA; J: TRBJ2-3; V: TRBV27; D: NA; DNA: TGTGCCAGCAGCTCAACGTACCAGGACAGAACAGATACGCAGTATTTT; CDR3: CASSSTYQDRTDTQYF
size: NA; J: TRBJ1-6; V: TRBV9; D: NA; DNA: TGTGCCAGCAGCGTAGCACAACGCCCAGGCCATAATTCACCCCTCCACTTT; CDR3: CASSVAQRPGHNSPLHF
size: NA; J: TRBJ2-3; V: TRBV11-3; D: NA; DNA: TGTGCCAGCAGCTTAGGACTAGAGCCGCATACGCAGTATTTT; CDR3: CASSLGLEPHTQYF
size: NA; J: TRBJ2-1; V: TRBV28; D: NA; DNA: TGTGCCAGCAGCATTAGCAGGCAGAGTCCCAATGAGCAGTTCTTC; CDR3: CASSISRQSPNEQFF
size: NA; J: TRBJ2-1; V: TRBV19; D: TRBD1; DNA: TGTGCCAGTAGTATAGACAGGGGGAATGAGCAGTTCTTC; CDR3: CASSIDRGNEQFF
size: NA; J: TRBJ1-4; V: TRBV9; D: NA; DNA: TGTGCCAGCAGCGCAACGACAGGATGGCCTAATGAAAAACTGTTTTTT; CDR3: CASSATTGWPNEKLFF
size: NA; J: TRBJ2-5; V: TRBV18; D: NA; DNA: TGTGCCAGCTCACCACTCGTCAGGGGAGAGACCCAGTACTTC; CDR3: CASSPLVRGETQYF
size: once; J: TRBJ1-4; V: TRBV30; D: NA; DNA: TGTGCCTGGAACAAGGCTAATGAAAAACTGTTTTTT; CDR3: CAWNKANEKLFF
size: NA; J: TRBJ2-3; V: TRBV19; D: NA; DNA: TGTGCCAGTAATCAGTATCTCGGGACTAGCACAGATACGCAGTATTTT; CDR3: CASNQYLGTSTDTQYF
size: once; J: TRBJ2-7; V: TRBV5-1; D: NA; DNA: TGCGCCAGCAGCTTGTCCCAGTCTACCTACGAGCAGTACTTC; CDR3: CASSLSQSTYEQYF
size: few; J: TRBJ1-2; V: TRBV10-3; D: NA; DNA: TGTGCCATCAGTGAGTTAAGGACGATAGAAGGAGGCTACACCTTC; CDR3: CAISELRTIEGGYTF
size: few; J: TRBJ1-2; V: TRBV19; D: NA; DNA: TGTGCCAGTAGTAGAGGACAGTCTACTTCTGGCTACACCTTC; CDR3: CASSRGQSTSGYTF
size: NA; J: TRBJ2-7; V: TRBV28; D: TRBD2; DNA: TGTGCCAGCAGTAACTCCGGGACTAGCGGCTACGAGCAGTACTTC; CDR3: CASSNSGTSGYEQYF
size: NA; J: TRBJ2-3; V: TRBV2; D: TRBD2; DNA: TGTGCCAGCAGCGCGGGACTAGCGGTCACAGATACGCAGTATTTT; CDR3: CASSAGLAVTDTQYF
size: NA; J: TRBJ2-4; V: TRBV7-4; D: TRBD2; DNA: TGTGCCAGCAGCTTAGTCCCTACCGGGACTAGCGGGGCAGGGACCAAAAACATTCAGTACTTC; CDR3: CASSLVPTGTSGAGTKNIQYF
size: NA; J: TRBJ2-3; V: TRBV7-2; D: TRBD1; DNA: TGTGCCAGCAGCACGACAGGGGGCTCAGCAGATACGCAGTATTTT; CDR3: CASSTTGGSADTQYF
size: NA; J: TRBJ2-7; V: TRBV2; D: NA; DNA: TGTGCCAGCAGGGAGAGGGCACTTACCTACGAGCAGTACTTC; CDR3: CASRERALTYEQYF
size: NA; J: TRBJ2-2; V: TRBV7-2; D: NA; DNA: TGTGCCAGCAGCAATCACATTAGCGGCACGAACACCGGGGAGCTGTTTTTT; CDR3: CASSNHISGTNTGELFF
size: NA; J: TRBJ1-2; V: TRBV15; D: TRBD1; DNA: TGTGCCACCAGCAGAGGAGGGACAGGGGCTAACTATGGCTACACCTTC; CDR3: CATSRGGTGANYGYTF
size: NA; J: TRBJ2-5; V: TRBV6-6; D: NA; DNA: TGTGCCAGCAAACAAGGTGGGCGGGGCCAAGAGACCCAGTACTTC; CDR3: CASKQGGRGQETQYF
size: NA; J: TRBJ2-1; V: TRBV28; D: TRBD2; DNA: TGTGCCAGCAGTTTTACGGGAGGGGTCTACAATGAGCAGTTCTTC; CDR3: CASSFTGGVYNEQFF
size: NA; J: TRBJ1-2; V: TRBV10-3; D: NA; DNA: TGTGCCATCAGACACACAGGGTCAAACTATGGCTACACCTTC; CDR3: CAIRHTGSNYGYTF
size: once; J: TRBJ2-3; V: TRBV18; D: NA; DNA: TGTGCCAGCTCACCACTGGGGGTCAGCACAGATACGCAGTATTTT; CDR3: CASSPLGVSTDTQYF
size: NA; J: TRBJ2-7; V: TRBV27; D: NA; DNA: TGTGCCAGCAGGGCTAGCGCGCAGATCTTAACCTACGAGCAGTACTTC; CDR3: CASRASAQILTYEQYF
size: NA; J: TRBJ1-4; V: TRBV7-9; D: NA; DNA: TGTGCCAGCAGCTTGGCAGGAAATGAAAAACTGTTTTTT; CDR3: CASSLAGNEKLFF
size: NA; J: TRBJ2-7; V: TRBV6-1; D: TRBD2; DNA: TGTGCCAGCAGTGAAGAGCGGGGGATCACCTACGAGCAGTACTTC; CDR3: CASSEERGITYEQYF
size: NA; J: TRBJ2-2; V: TRBV29-1; D: NA; DNA: TGCAGCGTTGAAGATCGCGGGGAAACCGGGGAGCTGTTTTTT; CDR3: CSVEDRGETGELFF
size: NA; J: TRBJ1-6; V: TRBV5-8; D: TRBD1; DNA: TGTGCCAGCAGCTTAGCAGGGGGGACTATATCTTCACCCCTCCACTTT; CDR3: CASSLAGGTISSPLHF